Detailed here is one T cell receptor beta chain. Its antigen is as yet unknown. TCRdb's copy holds only in-frame clones and misses some; the assay was immunoSEQ multiplex PCR. This table has 1,400,000 or so clones, less than 99% appearing once. These data belong to a study of shared clonotypes between healthy human individuals. Study-level findings and limits: An anticipated effect of sequencing depth on clonotype sharing among donors was recognized. There were few donors, and this limited the genetic and exposure-history diversity represented.

The sample taken for sequencing was naive CD4+ T cells sorted from blood. Subset meaning: CD45RA+ positively selected. The source of this sequence is a man aged 25 to 40 in good health.

CDR3 amino acids: CASEGQEIDYEQYF. The CDR3 DNA reads TGTGCCAGCGAGGGACAGGAGATCGACTACGAGCAGTACTTC. The chain joins TRBV2 to TRBJ2-7; 8 positions match TRBD1. In germline, CDR1 is SNHLY, CDR2 FYNNEI. Trimming removed 8 bases from V and 3 bases from J; junction bases left unmatched: 9. This CDR3 is 14 amino acids long.